Listed here is a single TCR beta chain. Its cognate antigen is unknown. The V gene end was trimmed by 7 bases and the J gene end by 2 bases; junction bases not matched to a gene: 8. The CDR3 has 15 residues. From germline, CDR1 is SEHNR and CDR2 FQNEAQ (reference sequence). This record comes from a study of cytomegalovirus exposure and HLA in healthy donors. Repertoires were generated with immunoSEQ multiplex PCR, while TCRdb's copy carries only in-frame clones and drops some. The table shows over 60,000 clones, with around 97% occurring only once. Study-wide results and limits: Three CMV-associated chains were confirmed in vitro to be specific for CMV antigens.

The clonotype comes from a man aged 18 to 35 in good health and CMV-seronegative. The rearrangement joins TRBV7-9 to TRBJ1-1; 9 bases match TRBD1. The sequencing sample was made of PBMCs. CDR3 loop: CASTAPDRGNTEAFF. The CDR3 DNA is TGTGCCAGCACCGCCCCGGACAGGGGAAACACTGAAGCTTTCTTT.